These 28 T cell receptor beta chains came from one sample sequenced in a study of post-analysis software for immune sequencing data (dated by TCRdb to between 2015 and 2016). The paper's findings and limits, for the study overall: Significantly higher frequencies in patients than in controls were found for roughly 5 TRBV segments, including TRBV5-6, TRBV5-1 and TRBV20-1.

No antigens are known for them. The library was produced with PCR. TCRdb records Illumina HiSeq 2500 as the sequencer. Unique molecular identifiers were incorporated into TCR beta cDNA libraries to reduce PCR and sequencing biases. Clones were called with MiXCR by TCRdb after fastp trimmed the public reads at Q25, and only in-frame beta chains were retained. All rows with the same CDR3 protein become a single entry with the most common DNA and genes. Across this sample there are roughly 800,000 distinct CDR3 sequences, with approximately 50% seen only once. The ten largest account for about 4.8% of the sample. The specimen sequenced was blood. These receptors all come from a girl aged 10 to 17 with multiple sclerosis.

The chain couples TRBV29-1 to TRBJ2-3, with 10 bases lining up with TRBD2. Germline CDR1 reads SQVTM; CDR2 reads ANQGSEA. This CDR3 spans 16 amino acids. The ends lost 3 bases at V and 5 bases at J; junction bases unmatched: 11. This CDR3 reads CSVERLAGALGDTQYF. The CDR3 nucleotides read TGCAGCGTTGAGAGGCTAGCGGGGGCCCTGGGAGATACGCAGTATTTT.

The chain links TRBV29-1 to TRBJ2-3, with TRBD1 identical over 9 bases. CDR1 is SQVTM and CDR2 is ANQGSEA in the germline V gene. CDR3 size: 13 residues. V shed 4 bases, J shed 6 bases, and the junction held 5 bases outside the gene matches. CDR3 in DNA: TGCAGCGTTGTACAGGGGGCCGCGGATACGCAGTATTTT. This sequence encodes CSVVQGAADTQYF.

The rearrangement uses TRBV5-5 and TRBJ1-1; TRBD1 might be the D (5 bases). The CDR3 is 14 amino acids. The germline CDR1 and CDR2 sequences are SGHKS and YYEKEE (reference sequence). V dropped 3 bases and J dropped 11 bases, with 20 bases sitting between them. CDR3 in DNA: TGTGCCAGCAGCTCCGGTGGCGGGGCCAGGTGGGCTTTCTTT. Residues: CASSSGGGARWAFF.

The chain couples TRBV12-3 or TRBV12-4 to TRBJ1-5, with D hard to call. Trimming pared 7 bases from V and 4 bases from J, leaving 11 bases between. CDR3 length: 13 amino acids. The CDR3 sequence is CASTKWRNQPQHF. The CDR3 nucleotides are TGTGCCAGCACCAAATGGAGAAATCAGCCCCAGCATTTT.

This chain uses TRBV20-1 with TRBJ2-7; 9 nucleotides agree with TRBD1. The V segment lost 3 bases and the J segment 6 bases; nucleotides outside the gene matches: 6. The CDR3 runs to 13 residues. Looked up from germline, CDR1 is DFQATT and CDR2 is SNEGSKA (reference sequence). The CDR3 coding sequence is TGCAGTGCTAGGGGACAGGGAATCTCCGAGCAGTACTTC. Protein sequence: CSARGQGISEQYF.

The chain uses TRBV5-1 and TRBJ2-1; D remains ambiguous. V was cut by 4 bases and J by 4 bases, with 15 bases left in between. Germline CDR1 is SGHRS and CDR2 is YFSETQ. The CDR3 runs 15 residues. The CDR3 nucleotides are TGCGCCAGCAGCCCCGGTCGGACGGATTACAATGAGCAGTTCTTC. It encodes CASSPGRTDYNEQFF.

The V gene is TRBV5-1, the J gene TRBJ1-1; possible D gene TRBD1, 5 bases. The V end was cut by 3 bases, the J end by 5 bases, with 11 bases between. Germline loops: CDR1 SGHRS, CDR2 YFSETQ. The CDR3 has 13 amino acids. The CDR3 bases are TGCGCCAGCAGCTGGGCGGACACAACTGAAGCTTTCTTT. Protein sequence: CASSWADTTEAFF.

This clonotype has a handful of counts. The chain uses TRBV5-6 and TRBJ2-3; TRBD2 aligns across 8 bases. Germline trimming cut 0 bases from V and 5 bases from J; bases unmatched to any gene: 5. Germline CDR1 is SGHDT and CDR2 is YYEEEE. The CDR3 is 15 residues long. The CDR3, as DNA: TGTGCCAGCAGCTTGGCCGGGCTAGCGGGAGATACGCAGTATTTT. It is translated as CASSLAGLAGDTQYF. Supplemented by reference TRBV5-6 and TRBJ2-3, the full variable domain reads DAGVTQSPTHLIKTRGQQVTLRCSPKSGHDTVSWYQQALGQGPQFIFQYYEEEERQRGNFPDRFSGHQFPNYSSELNVNALLLGDSALYLCASSLAGLAGDTQYFGPGTRLTVL.

The chain couples TRBV20-1 to TRBJ2-3; D perhaps matches TRBD2 (5 bases). The CDR3 totals 14 residues. Trimming removed 5 bases at V and 1 base at J, with 13 bases between. Germline CDR1 DFQATT, CDR2 SNEGSKA (reference sequence). The chain's CDR3 is CSASKRSRTDTQYF. The CDR3 coding sequence is TGCAGTGCTTCCAAGCGGAGCCGCACAGATACGCAGTATTTT.

V usage is TRBV5-1 and J usage is TRBJ2-3; no definite D call. In germline, CDR1 is SGHRS, CDR2 YFSETQ. V lost 0 bases to trimming and J lost 14 bases, with 13 bases between them. This CDR3 is 12 amino acids long. CDR3 coding DNA: TGCGCCAGCAGCTTGGAGGGTCTTGGGATGTATTTT. Translated, it gives CASSLEGLGMYF.

The chain carries TRBV12-3 or TRBV12-4 and TRBJ2-7, with unresolved D. The CDR3 consists of 13 residues. Deletions cut 5 bases from V and 4 bases from J, with 12 bases between. CDR3 sequence reads: CASSAGPVYEQYF. CDR3 bases: TGTGCCAGCAGTGCCGGACCGGTTTACGAGCAGTACTTC.

V is TRBV2 and J is TRBJ2-7, with a weak D call TRBD2 (6 bases). The CDR3 is 15 amino acids. The V end lost 5 bases, the J end lost 3 bases, and 17 bases lay between the germline ends. The V gene's germline CDR1 is SNHLY and CDR2 FYNNEI. The chain's CDR3 is CASSPLTSSNYEQYF. The CDR3 DNA sequence: TGTGCCAGCAGTCCATTAACTAGCAGCAACTACGAGCAGTACTTC.

V is TRBV29-1 and J is TRBJ2-5; 7 bases are shared with TRBD1. V was pared by 3 bases and J by 11 bases, with 24 bases of the junction left unmatched. CDR1 is SQVTM and CDR2 is ANQGSEA in the germline V gene. The CDR3 spans 17 residues. In DNA, the CDR3 is TGCAGCGTTGAGGAATCACGGGGACAGATATTCGGCAATGAGCAGTACTTC. Translated, it gives CSVEESRGQIFGNEQYF. The variable domain in full, with the rest retrieved from reference TRBV29-1 and TRBJ2-5, is SAVISQKPSRDICQRGTSLTIQCQVDSQVTMMFWYRQQPGQSLTLIATANQGSEATYESGFVIDKFPISRPNLTFSTLTVSNMSPEDSSIYLCSVEESRGQIFGNEQYFGPGTRLLVL.

On this clonotype: At one boundary the junction diverges from the germline segment, which might be a read error. V and J are TRBV4-2 and TRBJ1-1; 8 bases are a match to TRBD1. The CDR3 spans 18 residues. Germline loops: CDR1 LGHNA, CDR2 YNFKEQ. For the CDR3, the DNA is TGTACCAGCAGCCAAGATCGGGGACAGGACCCCATGAACACTGAAGCTTTCTTT. This codes for CTSSQDRGQDPMNTEAFF.

The chain joins TRBV5-1 to TRBJ2-3; D is unclear. The CDR3 runs 16 residues. With 3 bases removed from V and 1 base from J, the gap between germline ends came to 15 bases. Germline CDR1 reads SGHRS; CDR2 reads YFSETQ. This chain's CDR3 is CASSWKMDRRTDTQYF. Here the CDR3 DNA reads TGCGCCAGCAGCTGGAAGATGGACCGCCGCACAGATACGCAGTATTTT.

There are a few counts of this clonotype. This chain uses TRBV4-1 with TRBJ2-1; TRBD2 aligns across 7 bases. In germline, CDR1 is MGHRA, CDR2 YSYEKL. The CDR3 extends over 15 amino acids. Trimming at V came to 3 bases and at J to 4 bases, leaving 6 bases not matched to a gene. CDR3 sequence (DNA): TGCGCCAGCAGCCACCAAGGTAGCGGGTACAATGAGCAGTTCTTC. Translated, it gives CASSHQGSGYNEQFF.

The chain couples TRBV5-1 to TRBJ2-1, with 10 positions matching TRBD2. Germline V CDR1 and CDR2: SGHRS, YFSETQ. This CDR3 contains 15 residues. Trimming removed 0 bases from V and 7 bases from J; junction bases left unmatched: 4. CDR3 bases: TGCGCCAGCAGCTTGGCTAGCGGGAGCGGAAATGAGCAGTTCTTC. It specifies CASSLASGSGNEQFF.

The rearrangement uses TRBV20-1 and TRBJ2-5, with a tentative D call TRBD2 (6 bases). Germline CDR1 and CDR2: DFQATT and SNEGSKA (reference sequence). The CDR3 is 15 residues long. V lost 5 bases and J 0 bases, leaving 16 bases between the germline ends. CDR3: CSAPRGRSHQETQYF. CDR3 DNA: TGCAGTGCTCCCCGGGGGAGGTCACACCAAGAGACCCAGTACTTC.

This clonotype was seen a few times. The V and J genes are TRBV20-1 and TRBJ2-1; TRBD2 matches 7 bases. The CDR3 extends over 15 amino acids. Trimming took 5 bases from V and 6 from J; bases not matched to a gene: 13. The germline CDR1 and CDR2 sequences are DFQATT and SNEGSKA (reference sequence). CDR3 sequence (DNA): TGCAGTGCTGGAGGGATCGCGGGAGCCCTCAATGAGCAGTTCTTC. Translated, it gives CSAGGIAGALNEQFF.

This clonotype was recorded only once. V and J are TRBV14 and TRBJ2-7, with D possibly being TRBD1 (5 bases). The DNA end lines up better with TRBJ2-5; the J call may be wrong. Germline V gene sequence: CDR1 SGHDN, CDR2 FVKESK. The CDR3 consists of 13 residues. The CDR3 DNA reads TGTGCCAGCAGCGACTTTGGGGCCGGGACCCAGTACTTC. Amino acids: CASSDFGAGTQYF.

The chain couples TRBV20-1 to TRBJ2-1; D unresolved. Germline assignment: CDR1 DFQATT and CDR2 SNEGSKA (reference sequence). Trimming removed 3 bases from V and 7 bases from J, with 13 bases in between. This CDR3 has 13 amino acids. The CDR3 DNA reads as TGCAGTGCTAGGGCCCCCCAATTGAATGAGCAGTTCTTC. Its translation is CSARAPQLNEQFF.

This chain joins TRBV7-9 and TRBJ2-6; 9 bases are shared with TRBD1. V dropped 5 bases and J dropped 2; count of bases not matched to a gene: 7. The CDR3 covers 17 residues. Germline CDR1 SEHNR, CDR2 FQNEAQ (reference sequence). The CDR3 coding sequence is TGTGCCAGCAGCCCCCGGACAGGGGAAGCTGGGGCCAACGTCCTGACTTTC. As protein: CASSPRTGEAGANVLTF.

This clonotype showed up just a few times. The genes are TRBV13 and TRBJ2-1; TRBD1 might be the D (6 bases). Germline CDR1 is PRHDT and CDR2 is FYEKMQ (reference sequence). The CDR3 extends over 13 amino acids. Trimming cost V 5 bases and J 10 bases, with 15 bases left between them. The CDR3 is CASSAYRVSEQFF. The CDR3 region has the DNA TGTGCCAGCAGCGCGTACAGGGTCTCGGAGCAGTTCTTC.

This sequence joins TRBV7-9 and TRBJ2-1; the match to TRBD2 covers 9 bases. The CDR3 covers 16 residues. From germline, CDR1 is SEHNR and CDR2 FQNEAQ (reference sequence). The junction had 8 bases not matched to a gene; V was cut back by 5 bases and J by 3 bases. The CDR3, as DNA: TGTGCCAGCAGCCAGGACCGGACTAGCGTCTACAATGAGCAGTTCTTC. It translates to CASSQDRTSVYNEQFF.

Points on this clonotype: Germline is not matched at one junction end, which may reflect a read error. The J gene is TRBJ2-5, the V gene TRBV20-1, with D maybe TRBD2 (6 bases). The CDR3 length is 14 residues. Germline loops: CDR1 DFQATT, CDR2 SNEGSKA (reference sequence). DNA for the CDR3: TGCAGCGCTAGCGACAGACCGTACCAAGAGACCCAGTACTTC. Its protein product is CSASDRPYQETQYF.

The chain combines TRBV5-1 with TRBJ2-5; 10 nucleotides align to TRBD2. The CDR3 length is 16 residues. J lost 11 bases, V lost 5 bases, and 18 bases had no gene match. The germline CDR1 and CDR2 sequences are SGHRS and YFSETQ. The CDR3 protein is CASRPTSGAYGGEQYF. The CDR3 DNA reads as TGCGCCAGCAGGCCTACTAGCGGGGCCTACGGGGGGGAGCAGTACTTC.

V is TRBV20-1 and J is TRBJ2-1, with TRBD2 identical over 13 bases. The V gene's germline CDR1 is DFQATT and CDR2 SNEGSKA (reference sequence). This CDR3 is built from 15 residues. Germline trimming cut 6 bases from V and 8 bases from J; bases unmatched to any gene: 10. CDR3: CSAGPLAGGPDEQFF. The CDR3 DNA reads as TGCAGTGCCGGACCACTAGCGGGAGGGCCTGATGAGCAGTTCTTC.

The V and J genes are TRBV20-1 and TRBJ1-2; D is unclear. The CDR3 totals 17 residues. V lost 0 bases and J lost 4, with 21 bases in between. Germline assignment: CDR1 DFQATT and CDR2 SNEGSKA (reference sequence). CDR3 region: CSARDLGTPEGIYGYTF. The CDR3 coding sequence is TGCAGTGCTAGAGATCTTGGTACTCCCGAAGGAATCTATGGCTACACCTTC.